The source of this T cell receptor (beta chain) is a study of tumor-infiltrating lymphocytes in primary liver carcinoma. As to this clonotype: A read error may produce the germline difference seen at one junction end.

For blood RNA, unsorted whole blood served as the source, and germline DNA was extracted too. Making TCR beta cDNA involved approximately 0.5 ug total RNA and a constant-region primer. Three-round nested multiplex PCR performed with slightly modified ARM-PCR produced the TCR beta libraries. TRBV1-TRBV30 forward primers paired with a C-beta reverse primer were used in the first two PCR rounds, which ran roughly 9 cycles each. Each CDR3 protein is one row after TCRdb ran MiXCR on the multiplex PCR reads. Among about 310,000 distinct CDR3 sequences listed, almost 60% were seen once. The V gene's germline CDR1 is MNHEY and CDR2 SVGEGT. The length of the CDR3 is 17 residues.

The TCR originated in a woman younger than 45 with primary liver carcinoma and hepatitis B virus infection. The chain employs TRBV6-2 or TRBV6-3 and TRBJ2-1; 10 bases are shared with TRBD2. The sequenced sample was peripheral blood. The CDR3 protein is CAISYSPTSGIYNEQFF. The CDR3 DNA follows: TGTGCCATCAGTTACTCCCCCACTAGCGGGATCTACAATGAGCAGTTCTTC.